These 29 T cell receptor beta chains share one sample of origin, sequenced in a study of cytomegalovirus exposure and HLA in healthy donors. In the PCR, 60 Vbeta and 13 Jbeta primers were used. Measured with immunoSEQ multiplex PCR; TCRdb has only the in-frame clones, and not every one. The sample contains tens of thousands of clones, 64% of which appear only once. Sequenced input: PBMCs. These receptors came from a human donor in good health.

The rearrangement uses TRBV2 and TRBJ1-1; 9 bases align to TRBD1. Germline loops: CDR1 SNHLY, CDR2 FYNNEI. V lost 10 bases, J lost 0 bases, and 12 bases stayed unmatched. The CDR3 length is 16 residues. The CDR3 DNA is TGTGCCAAGCAGAGGGGGACAGGGAGCATGAACACTGAAGCTTTCTTT. Translated: CAKQRGTGSMNTEAFF.

The chain uses TRBV6-4 and TRBJ2-3, with TRBD1 as a possible D gene (6 bases). The length of the CDR3 is 14 residues. Germline V lookup: CDR1 MRHNA, CDR2 SNTAGT. Trimming stripped 2 bases from V and 11 bases from J, with 17 bases between. DNA of the CDR3: TGTGCCAGCAGTGACAGGACCACACAGGGTATGCAGTATTTT. It translates to CASSDRTTQGMQYF.

This sequence joins TRBV25-1 and TRBJ2-2; perhaps TRBD2 as D (6 bases). The CDR3 is 18 amino acids. With 1 base removed from V and 5 bases from J, the gap between germline ends came to 20 bases. Germline CDR1 MGHDK, CDR2 SYGVNS. The CDR3, as DNA: TGTGCCAGCAGTGAATTAGAGCGGGTGACCCCTGGGACCGGGGAGCTGTTTTTT. Its protein is CASSELERVTPGTGELFF.

This chain uses TRBV29-1 with TRBJ2-7; 7 bases fit TRBD1. CDR3 length: 14 amino acids. Per germline, CDR1 SQVTM and CDR2 ANQGSEA. V dropped 1 base and J dropped 3; count of bases not matched to a gene: 6. CDR3 sequence reads: CSVEGTGEYYEQYF. The CDR3 region has the DNA TGCAGCGTTGAAGGGACAGGAGAATACTACGAGCAGTACTTC.

This rearrangement joins TRBV4-3 to TRBJ1-2; a possible D gene is TRBD1 (5 bases). The germline CDR1 and CDR2 sequences are LGHNA and YSLEER. Trimming removed 0 bases from V and 6 bases from J, with 11 bases in between. There are 14 residues in the CDR3. CDR3 amino acids: CASSQEGGSDGYTF. CDR3 DNA sequence: TGCGCCAGCAGCCAAGAGGGGGGTAGTGATGGCTACACCTTC.

This CDR3 reads CASSFGTEPLHF. The CDR3 region has the DNA TGCGCCAGCAGCTTCGGGACAGAACCCCTCCACTTT. This rearrangement joins TRBV5-1 to TRBJ1-6; 7 bases align to TRBD1. V was clipped by 2 bases and J by 12 bases; unmatched bases: 2. CDR3 length: 12 amino acids. Germline loops: CDR1 SGHRS, CDR2 YFSETQ.

This sequence joins TRBV5-6 and TRBJ2-3; D gene ambiguous. Between the trimmed V and J ends, which lost 2 bases and 3 bases, there was a span of 7 bases. Germline-derived CDR1 and CDR2 are SGHDT and YYEEEE. This CDR3 is built from 13 residues. CDR3 sequence: CASSFSETDTQYF. As DNA, the CDR3 is TGTGCCAGCAGCTTCTCAGAAACAGATACGCAGTATTTT.

The chain uses TRBV9 and TRBJ2-3; D not certain. This CDR3 is built from 13 residues. Germline-derived CDR1 and CDR2 are SGDLS and YYNGEE. Trimming removed 2 bases at V and 3 bases at J, with 7 bases between. Here the CDR3 DNA reads TGTGCCAGCAGCGTCTCTAGGACAGATACGCAGTATTTT. It is translated as CASSVSRTDTQYF.

The chain couples TRBV2 to TRBJ2-3, with D possibly TRBD2 on 6 matching bases. This CDR3 spans 14 amino acids. V was cut by 5 bases and J by 6 bases, with 15 bases left in between. The germline gives CDR1 SNHLY, CDR2 FYNNEI. The CDR3: CASSKMTSSDTQYF. CDR3 DNA: TGTGCCAGCAGTAAAATGACTAGTTCGGATACGCAGTATTTT.

V is TRBV13 and J is TRBJ2-7; D perhaps matches TRBD2 (5 bases). V was trimmed by 3 bases and J by 0 bases, leaving 9 bases between them. Per germline, CDR1 PRHDT and CDR2 FYEKMQ (reference sequence). The CDR3 is 14 residues long. CDR3 nucleotide sequence: TGTGCCAGCAGCTTTCGTGGGAGCTCCTACGAGCAGTACTTC. It translates to CASSFRGSSYEQYF.

The chain recombines TRBV18 with TRBJ2-5; D perhaps matches TRBD1 (6 bases). Per the germline V gene, CDR1 is KGHSH and CDR2 is LQKENI. This CDR3 has 14 amino acids. The V end was cut by 8 bases, the J end by 5 bases, with 18 bases between. The CDR3 coding sequence is TGTGCCAGCAATAGGGACACCCGGGGCGAGACCCAGTACTTC. Its translation: CASNRDTRGETQYF.

Regarding this clone: Relative to the germline gene, one junction end is altered; a read error may explain this. This sequence joins TRBV19 and TRBJ2-7; D is possibly TRBD1 (6 bases). The CDR3 runs to 14 residues. Germline V lookup: CDR1 LNHDA, CDR2 SQIVND (reference sequence). CDR3 in DNA: TGTGCCAGTAGTATAGATGGGGGCCCCTACCAGCAGTACTTC. Protein sequence: CASSIDGGPYQQYF.

This chain joins TRBV4-3 and TRBJ1-2; unclear D gene. CDR1 is LGHNA and CDR2 is YSLEER in the germline V gene. V was cut by 1 base and J by 2 bases, with 11 bases left in between. This CDR3 is 15 amino acids long. The CDR3 coding sequence is TGCGCCAGCAGCCAAGTTCCGGGGTTCAACTATGGCTACACCTTC. This codes for CASSQVPGFNYGYTF.

This clone was found a few times. V and J are TRBV4-3 and TRBJ2-5, with D perhaps matching TRBD2 (5 bases). Per the germline V gene, CDR1 is LGHNA and CDR2 is YSLEER. This CDR3 region has 15 residues. Trimming took 0 bases from V and 3 from J, leaving 11 bases between them. The CDR3 DNA is TGCGCCAGCAGCCAAGATCTTGGGCGGGAAGAGACCCAGTACTTC. Translation: CASSQDLGREETQYF.

The rearrangement uses TRBV4-3 and TRBJ1-2; the match to TRBD1 covers 9 bases. CDR1 and CDR2 from the germline V gene are LGHNA and YSLEER. The CDR3 has 13 amino acids. V lost 2 bases to trimming and J lost 7 bases; unmatched junction nucleotides: 2. The CDR3 DNA reads as TGCGCCAGCAGCCAACAACAGGGGGCTGGCTACACCTTC. It codes for CASSQQQGAGYTF.

The J gene is TRBJ2-5, the V gene TRBV7-2, with D possibly TRBD2 on 7 matching bases. TRBJ2-7 matches the DNA end more closely, so the J call is doubtful. Germline V CDR1 and CDR2: SGHTA, FQGNSA. The CDR3 extends over 15 amino acids. The CDR3 sequence: CASSLAGGPSYEQYF. In nucleotides, the CDR3 is TGTGCCAGCAGCTTAGCGGGGGGGCCCTCCTACGAGCAGTACTTC.

The chain is built from TRBV11-3 and TRBJ2-1; 13 nucleotides match TRBD2. CDR3 length: 17 residues. Trimming removed 4 bases from V and 4 bases from J; junction bases left unmatched: 7. Germline loops: CDR1 SGHNT, CDR2 YENEEA. CDR3 coding DNA: TGTGCCAGCAGCTCCGGACTAGCGGGGGTGCTATACAATGAGCAGTTCTTC. This encodes CASSSGLAGVLYNEQFF.

V gene TRBV4-3 combines with J gene TRBJ1-6, with D uncertain. The CDR3 is made up of 17 amino acids. Germline CDR1 is LGHNA and CDR2 is YSLEER. Trimming cost V 1 base and J 6 bases, with 16 bases left between them. For the CDR3, the DNA is TGCGCCAGCAGCCAAGCCCAGGACTATTGGGGTAATTCACCCCTCCACTTT. This translates into CASSQAQDYWGNSPLHF.

V and J are TRBV4-3 and TRBJ2-1; 12 bases line up with TRBD2. CDR3 length: 22 amino acids. CDR1 and CDR2 from the germline V gene are LGHNA and YSLEER. The V and J ends lost 2 bases and 6 bases, in that order; junction bases with no gene match: 23. CDR3: CASSQIPTGQGLAGGPGNEQFF. CDR3 DNA sequence: TGCGCCAGCAGCCAAATCCCGACCGGGCAGGGTCTAGCGGGGGGGCCGGGCAATGAGCAGTTCTTC.

The genes are TRBV4-3 and TRBJ2-1; 8 bases are shared with TRBD2. The V and J ends lost 4 bases and 5 bases, in that order; junction bases with no gene match: 13. CDR1 is LGHNA, CDR2 YSLEER, per germline. The CDR3 covers 17 residues. CDR3 protein: CASSPLLTGRGDNEQFF. The CDR3 DNA reads as TGCGCCAGCAGCCCACTCCTAACAGGGCGGGGGGACAATGAGCAGTTCTTC.

The V call is TRBV5-4, the J call TRBJ2-7, with 9 bases identical to TRBD1. This CDR3 is 16 amino acids long. Trimming took 0 bases from V and 0 from J; bases not matched to a gene: 4. CDR1 and CDR2 from the germline V gene are SGHNT and YYREEE (reference sequence). In DNA form, the CDR3 reads TGTGCCAGCAGCTTGGGTCTGACAGGGGGCTCCTACGAGCAGTACTTC. Protein product: CASSLGLTGGSYEQYF.

This clone was picked up a small number of times. The rearrangement joins TRBV7-9 to TRBJ2-1, with TRBD1 matching 7 bases. There are 13 residues in the CDR3. V lost 3 bases and J lost 6; bases outside the gene matches: 2. CDR1 and CDR2 from the germline V gene are SEHNR and FQNEAQ (reference sequence). The CDR3: CASSFTGVNEQFF. The DNA of the CDR3 is TGTGCCAGCAGCTTTACAGGGGTCAATGAGCAGTTCTTC.

This clone was recorded once. CDR3 bases: TGTGCCAGCGACGACAGGGCCTCAGATACGCAGTATTTT. Residues: CASDDRASDTQYF. The chain joins TRBV6-5 to TRBJ2-3; 7 bases fit TRBD1. Germline lookup yields CDR1 MNHEY and CDR2 SVGAGI. The CDR3 totals 13 residues. V was pared by 8 bases and J by 4 bases, with 6 bases of the junction left unmatched.

The chain combines TRBV18 with TRBJ1-1; weak D call: TRBD1 (5 bases). Germline CDR1 reads KGHSH; CDR2 reads LQKENI. The CDR3 runs to 14 residues. Between the trimmed V and J ends, which lost 0 bases and 6 bases, there was a span of 11 bases. Written as DNA, the CDR3 is TGTGCCAGCTCACCACCAGCAGGGCTGGCTGAAGCTTTCTTT. This sequence encodes CASSPPAGLAEAFF. The variable domain in full, completed from reference TRBV18 and TRBJ1-1, reads NAGVMQNPRHLVRRRGQEARLRCSPMKGHSHVYWYRQLPEEGLKFMVYLQKENIIDESGMPKERFSAEFPKEGPSILRIQQVVRGDSAAYFCASSPPAGLAEAFFGQGTRLTVV.

The CDR3 DNA sequence: TGTGCCAGCAGCTTGGGGACACTTAGCAATCAGCCCCAGCATTTT. Encoded protein: CASSLGTLSNQPQHF. The chain recombines TRBV5-6 with TRBJ1-5, with a tentative D call TRBD1 (5 bases). V shed 0 bases and J shed 0 bases, with 7 bases lying between them. Looked up from germline, CDR1 is SGHDT and CDR2 is YYEEEE. The CDR3 extends over 15 amino acids.

The rearrangement links TRBV7-3 to TRBJ2-1; 11 bases are a match to TRBD2. Germline V CDR1 and CDR2: SGHTA, FQGTGA. The CDR3 length is 15 residues. V dropped 4 bases and J dropped 5; count of bases not matched to a gene: 4. The chain's CDR3 is CASSSGTSGHNEQFF. The CDR3 bases are TGTGCCAGCAGCTCCGGGACTAGCGGCCACAATGAGCAGTTCTTC. Looking up the rest from reference TRBV7-3 and TRBJ2-1 gives the full variable domain: GAGVSQTPSNKVTEKGKYVELRCDPISGHTALYWYRQSLGQGPEFLIYFQGTGAADDSGLPNDRFFAVRPEGSVSTLKIQRTERGDSAVYLCASSSGTSGHNEQFFGPGTRLTVL.

The table lists this clone with a few counts. The rearrangement joins TRBV7-2 to TRBJ2-1; 8 bases are shared with TRBD1. The CDR3 has 13 amino acids. V gave up 5 bases and J gave up 6 bases; unmatched junction bases: 3. Germline CDR1 is SGHTA and CDR2 is FQGNSA. This chain's CDR3 is CASSPTGGNEQFF. The CDR3 region has the DNA TGTGCCAGCAGCCCCACAGGGGGCAATGAGCAGTTCTTC.

This clone was counted only a few times. CDR3 bases: TGTGCCAGCAGCTTGGCCTTAGCGGGGGGGCTCGATGAGCAGTTCTTC. Its protein product is CASSLALAGGLDEQFF. This chain links TRBV5-6 with TRBJ2-1; 11 bases match TRBD2. V trimming: 0 bases; J trimming: 8 bases; junction bases outside the gene matches: 7. The CDR3 consists of 16 residues. Germline V gene data show CDR1 as SGHDT and CDR2 as YYEEEE.

This clone has more than one count but fewer than ten. The rearrangement links TRBV4-3 to TRBJ1-2; D is unclear. The length of the CDR3 is 13 residues. Germline CDR1 is LGHNA and CDR2 is YSLEER. With 6 bases removed from V and 2 bases from J, the gap between germline ends came to 10 bases. The CDR3 loop reads CASSREANYGYTF. CDR3 DNA: TGCGCCAGCAGTCGGGAGGCCAACTATGGCTACACCTTC.